This T cell receptor (beta chain) originates from a study of blood T cell repertoires in COVID-19 (dated by TCRdb to about 2020). Notes on the research overall: Samples covering the acute and convalescent phases of COVID-19 were provided by collaborators in the United States, Italy and Spain. The material from the prospective study consisted of cDNA or gDNA derived from T cells, B-cell-depleted T cells, or PBMCs. The dataset comprised deeply sampled blood TCRbeta repertoires from subjects exposed to, actively infected with, or recovered from COVID-19. The repertoires were released in a freely available public database meant as a resource for research on the immune response to SARS-CoV-2. The samples were drawn from two sources: the first 160 participants of the ongoing ImmuneRACE study, and 1,200 or so subjects contributed by 6 global collaborators. A de-identified subject ID, COVID-19 status, age in years and sex were almost always included in the sample metadata. HLA class I and class II types, where available, came from metadata supplied by the sample provider rather than from assay-based typing.

Each collaborating institution followed its own protocols to collect whole blood in K2EDTA tubes. For TCRbeta analysis, collaborators shipped samples as frozen whole blood, isolated PBMCs, or DNA extracted from either of those sample types. With regard to this clone: Its antigen is unknown. Per-base quality was not reported, and no clone a single base away is much larger than it.

TCRbeta CDR3 regions were amplified from genomic DNA using the immunoSEQ Assay, a bias-controlled multiplex PCR. Per the original workflow: Nucleated cell counts per sample were estimated from amplification of reference gene primers within the assay. To quantify the absolute abundance of each unique TCRbeta CDR3 rearrangement, sequence reads were collapsed and filtered. Productive Simpson clonality was computed per sample as the square root of Simpson's diversity index over productive rearrangements. TCRdb mirrors the immuneACCESS table, restricted to in-frame sequences. Some clones are absent from its copies; in checked studies, under half trace to an unresolved V gene, and the reason for the others is unknown. From that table come the V and J calls and clone size; the DNA was used to work out D and trimming. This sample gives around 200,000 clones in total; around 85% of them show up just once. The top ten clonotypes cover approximately 1.1% of the sample.

General findings and caveats noted by the study authors: How much clinical and demographic metadata was included differed by source and by participant, and the metadata was provided uncurated.

Based on the germline V gene, the CDR1 and CDR2 sequences are MDHEN and SYDVKM. V is trimmed back by 4 bases and J by 4 bases, and the junction contains 15 bases that no gene match accounts for. The CDR3 holds 17 amino acids from the cysteine to the phenylalanine. The CDR3 DNA has 51 bases and is translated from base 1. This receptor was identified in a young man with acute or convalescent COVID-19. The rearranged segments are TRBV28 and TRBJ1-2, and 7 junctional nucleotides match TRBD1. Sequencing was performed on peripheral blood. The CDR3: CASSSQSSGQAFYGYTF. The nucleotide sequence reads as follows: TGTGCCAGCAGTTCCCAAAGCTCTGGACAGGCATTCTATGGCTACACCTTC.